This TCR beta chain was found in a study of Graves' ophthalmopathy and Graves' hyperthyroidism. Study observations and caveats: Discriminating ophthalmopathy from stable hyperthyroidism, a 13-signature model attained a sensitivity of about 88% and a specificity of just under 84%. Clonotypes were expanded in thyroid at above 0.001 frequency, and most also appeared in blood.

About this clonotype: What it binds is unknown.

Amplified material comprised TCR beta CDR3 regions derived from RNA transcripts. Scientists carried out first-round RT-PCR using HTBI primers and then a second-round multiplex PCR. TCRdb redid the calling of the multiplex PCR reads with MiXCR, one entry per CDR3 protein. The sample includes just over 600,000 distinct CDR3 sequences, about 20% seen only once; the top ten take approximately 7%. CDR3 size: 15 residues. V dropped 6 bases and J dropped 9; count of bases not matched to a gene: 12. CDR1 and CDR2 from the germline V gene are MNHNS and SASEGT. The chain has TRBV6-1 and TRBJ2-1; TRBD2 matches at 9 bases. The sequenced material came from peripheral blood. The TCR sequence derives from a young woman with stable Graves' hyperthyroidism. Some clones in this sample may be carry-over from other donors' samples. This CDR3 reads CASSHEGSGGGEQFF. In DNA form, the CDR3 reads TGTGCCAGCAGCCACGAGGGTAGCGGGGGAGGTGAGCAGTTCTTC.